Shown below are 23 T cell receptor beta chains from a single sample sequenced in a study of vaccination effects on CD4 cells after COVID-19. The repertoire was sequenced with immunoSEQ multiplex PCR; TCRdb's copy has only in-frame clones and lacks some. The data contain about 15,000 clones, over 60% of them seen just once; the ten biggest clones take up about 20%. Sequencing in the ViraFEST assay came after antigen-specific CD4+ T cells had been expanded with viral peptide pools, which were used to stimulate PBMC. Culture lasted about 11 days before CD4+ T cell isolation. Infection dated between March and December 2020, before the Alpha, Beta and Delta variants reached the United States. Every participant took two doses of the BNT162b2 or mRNA-1273 vaccine. No antigen has been assigned to these receptors. Specimen: CD4+ T cells from PBMCs cultured with SARS-CoV-2 spike peptides, collected after COVID-19 vaccination. Every receptor here comes from a human donor who had a prior SARS-CoV-2 infection.

The chain is built from TRBV19 and TRBJ1-1; unclear D gene. There are 14 residues in the CDR3. The germline V gene encodes CDR1 LNHDA and CDR2 SQIVND (reference sequence). With 7 bases removed from V and 1 base from J, the gap between germline ends came to 13 bases. Written as DNA, the CDR3 is TGTGCCAGTAAAACCGCGGGGAAGAACACTGAAGCTTTCTTT. The encoded protein is CASKTAGKNTEAFF.

The rearrangement joins TRBV18 to TRBJ1-1; a weak D match, TRBD1 (5 bases). Germline V lookup: CDR1 KGHSH, CDR2 LQKENI. V lost 3 bases and J 2 bases, leaving 7 bases between the germline ends. The CDR3 length is 13 residues. In DNA, the CDR3 is TGTGCCAGCTCACCGACAGATAACACTGAAGCTTTCTTT. It encodes CASSPTDNTEAFF. Looking up the rest from reference TRBV18 and TRBJ1-1 gives the full variable domain: NAGVMQNPRHLVRRRGQEARLRCSPMKGHSHVYWYRQLPEEGLKFMVYLQKENIIDESGMPKERFSAEFPKEGPSILRIQQVVRGDSAAYFCASSPTDNTEAFFGQGTRLTVV.

This sequence joins TRBV18 and TRBJ2-1; either TRBD1 or TRBD2 may fit D (6 bases each). CDR3 length: 16 amino acids. The germline gives CDR1 KGHSH, CDR2 LQKENI. The V end lost 3 bases, the J end lost 3 bases, and 15 bases lay between the germline ends. The CDR3 here is CASSPEGGTNYNEQFF. Here the CDR3 DNA reads TGTGCCAGCTCACCCGAGGGGGGAACCAACTACAATGAGCAGTTCTTC.

This chain joins TRBV27 and TRBJ2-2, with unresolved D. Per germline, CDR1 MNHEY and CDR2 SMNVEV (reference sequence). V shed 6 bases and J shed 7 bases, with 9 bases lying between them. This CDR3 is built from 12 residues. The CDR3 region is CASRRSGGELFF. In DNA form, the CDR3 reads TGTGCCAGCAGACGGTCGGGCGGGGAGCTGTTTTTT.

This sequence joins TRBV6-5 and TRBJ1-1; D is unclear. The CDR3 runs 13 residues. Germline loops: CDR1 MNHEY, CDR2 SVGAGI. Trimming took 7 bases from V and 1 from J, leaving 10 bases between them. The CDR3 DNA reads TGTGCCAGCACCCTGGACGGGAACACTGAAGCTTTCTTT. Translating gives CASTLDGNTEAFF.

This clone was observed a few times. The V and J genes are TRBV7-9 and TRBJ2-3, with 8 bases fitting TRBD2. Germline assignment: CDR1 SEHNR and CDR2 FQNEAQ (reference sequence). Unmatched junction bases numbered 9, after V lost 4 bases and J lost 6 bases. This CDR3 has 15 amino acids. CDR3 amino acids: CASSSRLAPGDTQYF. The CDR3 DNA is TGTGCCAGCAGCTCCCGACTAGCGCCGGGGGATACGCAGTATTTT.

The genes are TRBV19 and TRBJ1-5; a possible D gene is TRBD1 (6 bases). Germline V gene lookup returns CDR1 LNHDA and CDR2 SQIVND (reference sequence). Trimming left V 3 bases short and J 5 bases short, with 14 bases between. This CDR3 comprises 15 residues. This CDR3 is CASSISGARDQPQHF. The CDR3 DNA reads TGTGCCAGTAGTATTTCGGGGGCTAGGGATCAGCCCCAGCATTTT. Complete variable domain (other parts from reference TRBV19 and TRBJ1-5): DGGITQSPKYLFRKEGQNVTLSCEQNLNHDAMYWYRQDPGQGLRLIYYSQIVNDFQKGDIAEGYSVSREKKESFPLTVTSAQKNPTAFYLCASSISGARDQPQHFGDGTRLSIL.

Points on this clone: Compared with germline, one end of the junction differs, possibly owing to a read error. The chain has TRBV2 and TRBJ2-1, with 10 nucleotides matching TRBD2. CDR3 length equals 14 residues. Per the germline V gene, CDR1 is SNHLY and CDR2 is FYNNEI. The DNA for the CDR3 is TGTGCCAGCAGTCCCTTCACCAGCGGGGGGGCCGGGGTCTTC. It specifies CASSPFTSGGAGVF.

The rearrangement uses TRBV7-3 and TRBJ2-1; 11 nucleotides align to TRBD2. CDR1 and CDR2 from the germline V gene are SGHTA and FQGTGA. The CDR3 length is 15 residues. V lost 1 base to trimming and J lost 7 bases; unmatched junction nucleotides: 3. CDR3 protein: CASSLNSGGGNEQFF. CDR3 sequence (DNA): TGTGCCAGCAGCTTAAATAGCGGGGGGGGTAATGAGCAGTTCTTC.

This rearrangement joins TRBV7-3 to TRBJ2-1; TRBD1 is a possible D gene (6 bases). Trimming stripped 1 base from V and 8 bases from J, with 12 bases between. Germline loops: CDR1 SGHTA, CDR2 FQGTGA. The CDR3 covers 14 residues. The DNA for the CDR3 is TGTGCCAGCAGCTTAAGGGGGCTCGTCCATGAGCAGTTCTTC. This sequence encodes CASSLRGLVHEQFF.

This clone has only a few counts. The V and J genes are TRBV30 and TRBJ1-1, with D tentatively TRBD1 (6 bases). CDR3 length: 18 residues. Trimming cost V 4 bases and J 0 bases, with 24 bases left between them. The germline gives CDR1 GTSNPN, CDR2 SVGIG (reference sequence). The DNA of the CDR3 is TGTGCCTGGACCCCCACTCGACAGGTTGGGATGGTGAACACTGAAGCTTTCTTT. Its translation is CAWTPTRQVGMVNTEAFF.

This chain uses TRBV7-2 with TRBJ2-2; 7 bases line up with TRBD1. Germline V gives CDR1 SGHTA, CDR2 FQGNSA. The CDR3 totals 15 residues. V dropped 5 bases and J dropped 6; count of bases not matched to a gene: 9. CDR3 sequence reads: CASSPRGRASGELFF. Here the CDR3 DNA reads TGTGCCAGCAGCCCTAGGGGGCGGGCCTCCGGGGAGCTGTTTTTT.

The V gene is TRBV24-1, the J gene TRBJ2-1, with 7 bases fitting TRBD2. The CDR3 extends over 13 amino acids. Trimming at V came to 7 bases and at J to 10 bases, leaving 9 bases not matched to a gene. Germline V CDR1 and CDR2: KGHDR, SFDVKD. The CDR3, as DNA: TGTGCCACCAGCGTGGGGGAGGGGAGAGAGCAGTTCTTC. Translating it yields CATSVGEGREQFF.

The V call is TRBV9, the J call TRBJ2-2, with D possibly TRBD2 on 5 matching bases. CDR3 size: 16 residues. Germline CDR1 SGDLS, CDR2 YYNGEE. The V end was cut by 0 bases, the J end by 1 base, with 10 bases between. This chain's CDR3 is CASSVDPAENTGELFF. For the CDR3, the DNA is TGTGCCAGCAGCGTAGACCCAGCGGAGAACACCGGGGAGCTGTTTTTT.

The chain combines TRBV4-2 with TRBJ2-5; 8 bases are a match to TRBD1. This CDR3 comprises 15 residues. Trimming took 2 bases from V and 0 from J; bases not matched to a gene: 2. Germline V gene sequence: CDR1 LGHNA, CDR2 YNFKEQ. The CDR3 protein is CASSQTTGDQETQYF. CDR3 sequence (DNA): TGTGCCAGCAGCCAAACGACAGGGGACCAAGAGACCCAGTACTTC.

This clone was detected only once. This chain links TRBV7-9 with TRBJ1-4; no definite D call. V dropped 0 bases and J dropped 7 bases, with 9 bases sitting between them. The CDR3 spans 14 residues. From germline, CDR1 is SEHNR and CDR2 FQNEAQ (reference sequence). The CDR3 DNA reads as TGTGCCAGCAGCTTAGCCGGAGGGAGTGAAAAACTGTTTTTT. Protein product: CASSLAGGSEKLFF. Variable domain in full (rest from reference TRBV7-9 and TRBJ1-4): DTGVSQNPRHKITKRGQNVTFRCDPISEHNRLYWYRQTLGQGPEFLTYFQNEAQLEKSRLLSDRFSAERPKGSFSTLEIQRTEQGDSAMYLCASSLAGGSEKLFFGSGTQLSVL.

V usage is TRBV18 and J usage is TRBJ1-2; D is uncertain. The CDR3 spans 17 residues. V lost 0 bases to trimming and J lost 0 bases, with 14 bases between them. The V gene's germline CDR1 is KGHSH and CDR2 LQKENI. CDR3 amino acids: CASSPPSDGPSNYGYTF. Here the CDR3 DNA reads TGTGCCAGCTCACCACCGTCTGATGGGCCTTCTAACTATGGCTACACCTTC.

The chain has TRBV2 and TRBJ2-1, with a possible D match to TRBD1 (6 bases). Germline V gene data show CDR1 as SNHLY and CDR2 as FYNNEI. V gave up 6 bases and J gave up 4 bases, with 13 bases separating them. This CDR3 is 14 amino acids long. Here the CDR3 reads CASRTGIIYNEQFF. CDR3 in DNA: TGTGCCAGCAGGACAGGAATAATATACAATGAGCAGTTCTTC.

This chain's CDR3 is CASSTQGVQETQYF. As DNA, the CDR3 is TGTGCCAGCAGCACTCAGGGGGTACAAGAGACCCAGTACTTC. V is TRBV5-4 and J is TRBJ2-5; 7 bases align to TRBD1. V was pared by 4 bases and J by 2 bases, with 5 bases of the junction left unmatched. This CDR3 comprises 14 residues. The V gene's germline CDR1 is SGHNT and CDR2 YYREEE (reference sequence).

Only a few counts were recorded for this clone. CDR3: CASSEAGGQAFF. The CDR3 DNA reads TGTGCCAGCAGTGAAGCGGGGGGGCAGGCTTTCTTT. The rearrangement joins TRBV2 to TRBJ1-1; D might be TRBD1 (6 bases). Germline CDR1 SNHLY, CDR2 FYNNEI. Trimming took 0 bases from V and 11 from J, leaving 10 bases between them. The CDR3 is made up of 12 amino acids. The full variable domain, completed using reference TRBV2 and TRBJ1-1, is EPEVTQTPSHQVTQMGQEVILRCVPISNHLYFYWYRQILGQKVEFLVSFYNNEISEKSEIFDDQFSVERPDGSNFTLKIRSTKLEDSAMYFCASSEAGGQAFFGQGTRLTVV.

The V and J genes are TRBV5-8 and TRBJ2-7, with a possible D match to TRBD2 (5 bases). The CDR3 is made up of 14 amino acids. The germline V and J ends were trimmed by 5 bases and 0 bases, with 12 bases remaining between them. Looked up from germline, CDR1 is SGHTS and CDR2 is YDEGEE. The DNA of the CDR3 is TGTGCCAGCAGATCGCGTCGGGGCTCCTACGAGCAGTACTTC. Translating gives CASRSRRGSYEQYF.

In its sample, this clone was seen once. CDR3: CASSPIAGTSTDTQYF. Here the CDR3 DNA reads TGCGCCAGCAGCCCGATAGCGGGGACTAGCACAGATACGCAGTATTTT. The chain recombines TRBV5-1 with TRBJ2-3, with 8 bases identical to TRBD2. Trimming took 4 bases from V and 0 from J; bases not matched to a gene: 7. The CDR3 has 16 amino acids. Germline CDR1 SGHRS, CDR2 YFSETQ.

This clone appeared a few times. V and J are TRBV3-1 (or the pseudogene TRBV3-2) and TRBJ2-1; D gene uncertain. CDR3 length equals 13 residues. The V end was cut by 4 bases, the J end by 4 bases, with 8 bases between. The germline gives CDR1 LGHDT, CDR2 YNNKEL (reference sequence). The CDR3 coding sequence is TGTGCCAGCAGCCCAGCCCGGTACAATGAGCAGTTCTTC. It encodes CASSPARYNEQFF.